Below, 6 T cell receptor beta chains from the same sample are listed, as sequenced in a study of cytomegalovirus exposure and HLA in healthy donors. PCR involved 60 Vbeta and 13 Jbeta primers. TCRdb's table, derived via immunoSEQ multiplex PCR, lists solely in-frame clones and lacks some. The sample holds 150,000 to 200,000 clones, under 75% seen once. The sequenced sample was PBMCs. These receptors were taken from a man aged 40-55 years in good health and CMV-seropositive.

The J gene is TRBJ2-7, the V gene TRBV7-9, with 8 nucleotides matching TRBD2. The length of the CDR3 is 13 residues. CDR1 is SEHNR, CDR2 FQNEAQ, per germline (reference sequence). V gave up 4 bases and J gave up 6 bases; unmatched junction bases: 5. CDR3 nucleotide sequence: TGTGCCAGCAGCTGGGACGGGGGGGCCGAGCAGTACTTC. This gives the protein CASSWDGGAEQYF.

The V call is TRBV29-1, the J call TRBJ2-7; 7 bases map to TRBD1. The CDR3 totals 13 residues. V lost 2 bases and J lost 4; bases outside the gene matches: 5. In germline, CDR1 is SQVTM, CDR2 ANQGSEA. CDR3: CSVETGDTYEQYF. The CDR3 DNA follows: TGCAGCGTTGAAACAGGGGACACGTACGAGCAGTACTTC.

Only a few counts were recorded for this clone. The gene calls are TRBV6-1 and TRBJ2-1, with TRBD1 identical over 9 bases. This CDR3 spans 15 amino acids. V gave up 6 bases and J gave up 8 bases; unmatched junction bases: 11. Germline V gives CDR1 MNHNS, CDR2 SASEGT. The CDR3 region is CASSRRQGGKDEQFF. CDR3 nucleotides: TGTGCCAGCAGCCGACGACAGGGGGGGAAGGATGAGCAGTTCTTC.

The gene calls are TRBV5-1 and TRBJ2-1, with 9 nucleotides matching TRBD1. The CDR3 sequence is 16 residues long. CDR1 and CDR2 (germline): SGHRS, YFSETQ. V lost 0 bases to trimming and J lost 9 bases; unmatched junction nucleotides: 10. The CDR3 DNA sequence: TGCGCCAGCAGCTTGGAGGGGACAGGGATCTTAAGTGAGCAGTTCTTC. As protein: CASSLEGTGILSEQFF.

This rearrangement joins TRBV4-1 to TRBJ1-1; tentatively, D is TRBD1 (6 bases). V was clipped by 1 base and J by 4 bases, with 13 bases between them. Germline CDR1 MGHRA, CDR2 YSYEKL. The CDR3 has 15 amino acids. CDR3 in DNA: TGCGCCAGCAGCCAAGTCCAGGGGTCGGGCACTGAAGCTTTCTTT. As protein: CASSQVQGSGTEAFF.

The rearrangement joins TRBV7-2 to TRBJ2-1; 10 bases map to TRBD2. The CDR3 runs to 16 residues. In germline, CDR1 is SGHTA, CDR2 FQGNSA. J gave up 5 bases and V 1 base, and 5 bases lay outside the gene matches. This chain's CDR3 is CASSLGPAGGHNEQFF. CDR3 DNA: TGTGCCAGCAGCTTAGGCCCAGCGGGGGGGCACAATGAGCAGTTCTTC.